This is a list of T cell receptor beta chains from one sample in a study of T cell responses to AZD1222 COVID-19 vaccine. Method: immunoSEQ multiplex PCR; TCRdb's copy keeps in-frame clones and lacks some. This table holds approximately 160,000 clones, roughly 93% found once. Source: peripheral blood, taken on day 0 of AZD1222 vaccination. The receptor set was obtained from an adult in good health. CDR3s include the opening cysteine and the closing phenylalanine or tryptophan. Fields, in order: clone size, D gene, J gene, V gene, CDR3 protein, CDR3 DNA. The D gene is left open where the match is weak. Rows may omit the clone size; those that give it use once, few, many or a size class.

clone_size: few; d_call: .; j_call: TRBJ1-2; v_call: TRBV19; cdr3_aa: CASRVVGTNYGYTF; cdr3_nt: TGTGCCAGTAGGGTAGTGGGAACTAACTATGGCTACACCTTC
clone_size: .; d_call: TRBD1; j_call: TRBJ1-1; v_call: TRBV5-1; cdr3_aa: CASSLQGQYTEAFF; cdr3_nt: TGCGCCAGCAGCTTACAGGGGCAGTACACTGAAGCTTTCTTT
clone_size: .; d_call: .; j_call: TRBJ2-7; v_call: TRBV11-3; cdr3_aa: CASSLKLNSGEQYF; cdr3_nt: TGTGCCAGCAGCTTGAAACTGAATTCCGGCGAGCAGTACTTC
clone_size: .; d_call: .; j_call: TRBJ2-3; v_call: TRBV11-2; cdr3_aa: CASSLRGPGVTDTQYF; cdr3_nt: TGTGCCAGCAGCTTACGAGGGCCCGGGGTCACAGATACGCAGTATTTT
clone_size: .; d_call: TRBD1; j_call: TRBJ1-2; v_call: TRBV18; cdr3_aa: CASSPPSGQVAGYTF; cdr3_nt: TGTGCCAGCTCACCACCTTCGGGACAGGTGGCTGGCTACACCTTC
clone_size: .; d_call: .; j_call: TRBJ2-3; v_call: TRBV7-9; cdr3_aa: CASSSPPGGTDTQYF; cdr3_nt: TGTGCCAGCAGCTCCCCCCCGGGGGGCACAGATACGCAGTATTTT
clone_size: .; d_call: .; j_call: TRBJ1-6; v_call: TRBV28; cdr3_aa: CASSTQTLSSYNSPLHF; cdr3_nt: TGTGCCAGCAGTACCCAGACCCTGAGCTCCTATAATTCACCCCTCCACTTT
clone_size: .; d_call: TRBD1; j_call: TRBJ1-3; v_call: TRBV15; cdr3_aa: CATSREWTGVLGNTIYF; cdr3_nt: TGTGCCACCAGCAGAGAATGGACAGGGGTTCTTGGAAACACCATATATTTT
clone_size: .; d_call: .; j_call: TRBJ2-7; v_call: TRBV6-5; cdr3_aa: CASGLYEQYF; cdr3_nt: TGTGCCAGCGGGCTCTACGAGCAGTACTTC
clone_size: .; d_call: TRBD1; j_call: TRBJ1-4; v_call: TRBV6-6; cdr3_aa: CASSQNSGQGTTNEKLFF; cdr3_nt: TGTGCCAGCAGTCAGAATTCGGGACAGGGGACAACTAATGAAAAACTGTTTTTT
clone_size: .; d_call: .; j_call: TRBJ1-3; v_call: TRBV7-9; cdr3_aa: CASSSRSPPGNTIYF; cdr3_nt: TGTGCCAGCAGCTCCCGGTCCCCACCTGGAAACACCATATATTTT
clone_size: .; d_call: .; j_call: TRBJ1-2; v_call: TRBV5-5; cdr3_aa: CASSLGALNYGYTF; cdr3_nt: TGTGCCAGCAGCTTGGGGGCCCTTAACTATGGCTACACCTTC
clone_size: .; d_call: .; j_call: TRBJ1-1; v_call: TRBV4-1; cdr3_aa: CASSQVYIRAWTEAFF; cdr3_nt: TGCGCCAGCAGCCAAGTCTATATCAGGGCGTGGACTGAAGCTTTCTTT
clone_size: .; d_call: .; j_call: TRBJ1-4; v_call: TRBV4-2; cdr3_aa: CASGTPTNEKLFF; cdr3_nt: TGTGCCAGCGGGACACCAACTAATGAAAAACTGTTTTTT
clone_size: .; d_call: .; j_call: TRBJ1-6; v_call: TRBV6-5; cdr3_aa: CASSYLLGVSPLHF; cdr3_nt: TGTGCCAGCAGTTACCTCCTGGGGGTTTCACCCCTCCACTTT
clone_size: .; d_call: .; j_call: TRBJ1-6; v_call: TRBV28; cdr3_aa: CASSLWSLESSYNSPLHF; cdr3_nt: TGTGCCAGCAGTTTATGGTCACTGGAAAGCTCCTATAATTCACCCCTCCACTTT
clone_size: .; d_call: .; j_call: TRBJ2-1; v_call: TRBV5-1; cdr3_aa: CASGLQGLLNEQFF; cdr3_nt: TGCGCCAGCGGACTCCAGGGACTCCTCAATGAGCAGTTCTTC
clone_size: .; d_call: TRBD2; j_call: TRBJ2-7; v_call: TRBV5-1; cdr3_aa: CASSEAGVYEQYF; cdr3_nt: TGCGCCAGCAGCGAAGCGGGGGTCTACGAGCAGTACTTC
clone_size: .; d_call: TRBD2; j_call: TRBJ2-1; v_call: TRBV6-2/TRBV6-3; cdr3_aa: CASSLAGPLAAFNEQFF; cdr3_nt: TGTGCCAGCAGTTTGGCCGGTCCTCTAGCGGCTTTCAATGAGCAGTTCTTC
clone_size: .; d_call: .; j_call: TRBJ1-4; v_call: TRBV18; cdr3_aa: CASSPQAASEKLFF; cdr3_nt: TGTGCCAGCTCACCCCAAGCAGCCTCTGAAAAACTGTTTTTT
clone_size: .; d_call: .; j_call: TRBJ1-4; v_call: TRBV27; cdr3_aa: CASSHRARINEKLFF; cdr3_nt: TGTGCCAGCAGTCACAGGGCCCGAATTAATGAAAAACTGTTTTTT
clone_size: .; d_call: .; j_call: TRBJ2-2; v_call: TRBV18; cdr3_aa: CASSPPGGRDTGELFF; cdr3_nt: TGTGCCAGCTCACCACCGGGGGGCCGGGACACCGGGGAGCTGTTTTTT
clone_size: .; d_call: TRBD1; j_call: TRBJ1-2; v_call: TRBV4-2; cdr3_aa: CASSPRDRVHGYTF; cdr3_nt: TGTGCCAGCAGCCCCCGGGACAGGGTCCATGGCTACACCTTC
clone_size: .; d_call: TRBD2; j_call: TRBJ2-5; v_call: TRBV6-1; cdr3_aa: CAFSSGGSETQYF; cdr3_nt: TGTGCCTTCTCTAGCGGGGGGTCGGAGACCCAGTACTTC
clone_size: .; d_call: TRBD1; j_call: TRBJ1-1; v_call: TRBV30; cdr3_aa: CAGSQGAMNTEAFF; cdr3_nt: TGTGCCGGTTCACAGGGGGCAATGAACACTGAAGCTTTCTTT
clone_size: .; d_call: .; j_call: TRBJ1-1; v_call: TRBV2; cdr3_aa: CASSEDRNTEAFF; cdr3_nt: TGTGCCAGCAGTGAAGACAGGAACACTGAAGCTTTCTTT
clone_size: .; d_call: .; j_call: TRBJ1-1; v_call: TRBV2; cdr3_aa: CASSTDQNTEAFF; cdr3_nt: TGTGCCAGCAGTACCGATCAGAACACTGAAGCTTTCTTT
clone_size: few; d_call: .; j_call: TRBJ1-3; v_call: TRBV19; cdr3_aa: CASSIGGRGGNTIYF; cdr3_nt: TGTGCCAGTAGTATAGGTGGACGGGGAGGAAACACCATATATTTT
clone_size: .; d_call: TRBD1; j_call: TRBJ1-1; v_call: TRBV5-4; cdr3_aa: CASRPSTGAGTEAFF; cdr3_nt: TGTGCCAGCAGGCCTTCGACAGGGGCTGGCACTGAAGCTTTCTTT
clone_size: once; d_call: .; j_call: TRBJ1-1; v_call: TRBV4-1; cdr3_aa: CASSHKGKIDTEAFF; cdr3_nt: TGCGCCAGCAGCCATAAAGGGAAAATCGACACTGAAGCTTTCTTT
clone_size: .; d_call: .; j_call: TRBJ2-7; v_call: TRBV14; cdr3_aa: CASSQDWSEQYF; cdr3_nt: TGTGCCAGCAGCCAAGATTGGAGCGAGCAGTACTTC
clone_size: .; d_call: TRBD2; j_call: TRBJ2-5; v_call: TRBV9; cdr3_aa: CASSASGTSGGTTQYF; cdr3_nt: TGTGCCAGCAGCGCCTCCGGGACTAGCGGGGGGACGACCCAGTACTTC
clone_size: once; d_call: .; j_call: TRBJ1-2; v_call: TRBV28; cdr3_aa: CASTYGDFNYGYTF; cdr3_nt: TGTGCCAGCACCTACGGGGACTTTAACTATGGCTACACCTTC
clone_size: few; d_call: TRBD1; j_call: TRBJ1-1; v_call: TRBV30; cdr3_aa: CACQLGTDTEAFF; cdr3_nt: TGTGCCTGCCAACTCGGGACAGACACTGAAGCTTTCTTT
clone_size: .; d_call: .; j_call: TRBJ1-4; v_call: TRBV28; cdr3_aa: CASKPEQSNEKLFF; cdr3_nt: TGTGCCAGCAAACCCGAACAGAGCAATGAAAAACTGTTTTTT
clone_size: .; d_call: TRBD1; j_call: TRBJ2-1; v_call: TRBV5-1; cdr3_aa: CASSFRTGGNNEQFF; cdr3_nt: TGCGCCAGCAGCTTCCGGACAGGGGGCAACAATGAGCAGTTCTTC
clone_size: .; d_call: TRBD2; j_call: TRBJ2-1; v_call: TRBV6-5; cdr3_aa: CASSWIRGGDHNEQFF; cdr3_nt: TGTGCCAGCAGTTGGATACGGGGGGGCGACCACAATGAGCAGTTCTTC
clone_size: .; d_call: .; j_call: TRBJ1-3; v_call: TRBV7-9; cdr3_aa: CASSHRGSSSGNTIYF; cdr3_nt: TGTGCCAGCAGCCATAGAGGGTCAAGCTCTGGAAACACCATATATTTT
clone_size: .; d_call: .; j_call: TRBJ1-3; v_call: TRBV3-1/TRBV3-2; cdr3_aa: CASSQERFRQTGNTIYF; cdr3_nt: TGTGCCAGCAGCCAAGAAAGGTTTCGACAGACTGGAAACACCATATATTTT
clone_size: .; d_call: .; j_call: TRBJ1-1; v_call: TRBV6-5; cdr3_aa: CASSTSAGWAFF; cdr3_nt: TGTGCCAGCAGTACCTCTGCGGGATGGGCTTTCTTT
clone_size: .; d_call: .; j_call: TRBJ2-7; v_call: TRBV10-1; cdr3_aa: CASSESRDAYEQYF; cdr3_nt: TGCGCCAGCAGTGAGTCAAGGGACGCCTACGAGCAGTACTTC
clone_size: .; d_call: .; j_call: TRBJ2-2; v_call: TRBV7-8; cdr3_aa: CASSPGTTPNRLFF; cdr3_nt: TGTGCCAGCAGCCCCGGGACCACTCCCAACCGGCTGTTTTTT
clone_size: .; d_call: TRBD1; j_call: TRBJ2-7; v_call: TRBV13; cdr3_aa: CASSLSTGGPYEQYF; cdr3_nt: TGTGCCAGCAGCTTATCAACAGGGGGCCCCTACGAGCAGTACTTC